These 13 T cell receptor beta chains were all obtained from the same sample, sequenced in a study of blood T cell repertoires in COVID-19. This table comes from immunoSEQ multiplex PCR, and its TCRdb copy is limited to in-frame clones, with some not included. Here the sample spans tens of thousands of clones, 80% to 90% being singletons. Sequencing used peripheral blood. Receptors were obtained from a man in his forties or fifties with acute or convalescent COVID-19.

The chain carries TRBV27 and TRBJ1-6, with D perhaps matching TRBD1 (6 bases). This CDR3 has 15 residues. The germline V gene has CDR1 MNHEY and CDR2 SMNVEV (reference sequence). V shed 7 bases and J shed 6 bases, with 16 bases lying between them. The CDR3 protein is CASKAWTAFNSPLHF. CDR3 DNA sequence: TGTGCCAGCAAAGCCTGGACAGCCTTTAATTCACCCCTCCACTTT.

This chain uses TRBV9 with TRBJ2-1, with D possibly TRBD2 on 6 matching bases. V was shortened by 3 bases and J by 4 bases, with 14 bases between the two germline ends. Germline CDR1 is SGDLS and CDR2 is YYNGEE. The CDR3 runs 15 residues. CDR3 loop: CASSGVAVRYNEQFF. The DNA for the CDR3 is TGTGCCAGCAGCGGCGTAGCGGTGAGATACAATGAGCAGTTCTTC.

The chain links TRBV29-1 to TRBJ1-2; perhaps TRBD1 as D (6 bases). The V gene's germline CDR1 is SQVTM and CDR2 ANQGSEA. Trimming pared 1 base from V and 13 bases from J, leaving 16 bases between. There are 12 residues in the CDR3. CDR3 sequence reads: CSVEGDKARATF. The CDR3 DNA reads TGCAGCGTTGAAGGGGACAAAGCCCGAGCCACCTTC.

The V gene is TRBV9, the J gene TRBJ2-3; 8 bases line up with TRBD2. The CDR3 consists of 15 residues. With 3 bases clipped from V and 6 bases from J, the junction kept 9 bases outside the gene matches. Germline V lookup: CDR1 SGDLS, CDR2 YYNGEE. As DNA, the CDR3 is TGTGCCAGCAGCGAAATACGGGGGGGCCGTGATACGCAGTATTTT. This encodes CASSEIRGGRDTQYF.

This chain uses TRBV11-2 with TRBJ1-4; 10 positions agree with TRBD1. V shed 6 bases, J shed 7 bases, and the junction held 8 bases outside the gene matches. This CDR3 has 15 residues. CDR1 is SGHAT, CDR2 FQNNGV, per germline. For the CDR3, the DNA is TGTGCCAGCAGAGACGGACAGGGGGAGGTTGAAAAACTGTTTTTT. Protein sequence: CASRDGQGEVEKLFF.

J is TRBJ2-7 and V is TRBV29-1, with a possible D match to TRBD1 (7 bases). V shed 5 bases and J shed 2 bases, with 13 bases lying between them. CDR3 length: 13 residues. Germline loops: CDR1 SQVTM, CDR2 ANQGSEA. The CDR3 coding sequence is TGCAGCGTTTCCAGGGGGGAGACCTACGAGCAGTACTTC. It yields the protein CSVSRGETYEQYF.

The V and J genes are TRBV27 and TRBJ2-1; no reliable D call. Between the trimmed V and J ends, which lost 3 bases and 6 bases, there was a span of 9 bases. CDR3 length: 13 residues. Germline V gene sequence: CDR1 MNHEY, CDR2 SMNVEV (reference sequence). CDR3 nucleotides: TGTGCCAGCAGTTTCTTCGCTAGCAATGAGCAGTTCTTC. This sequence encodes CASSFFASNEQFF.

The chain recombines TRBV3-1 (or the pseudogene TRBV3-2) with TRBJ2-2; D is unresolved. Trimming took 2 bases from V and 4 from J, leaving 17 bases between them. The CDR3 contains 17 residues. Germline V gene data show CDR1 as LGHDT and CDR2 as YNNKEL (reference sequence). The CDR3 nucleotides are TGTGCCAGCAGCCAATTCGTCCCAGGTTATTCCACCGGGGAGCTGTTTTTT. As protein: CASSQFVPGYSTGELFF.

The chain links TRBV29-1 to TRBJ2-3, with 9 bases aligning to TRBD1. V lost 5 bases and J lost 1; bases outside the gene matches: 4. Per germline, CDR1 SQVTM and CDR2 ANQGSEA. The CDR3 is made up of 14 amino acids. The CDR3 here is CSVSRTGGTDTQYF. CDR3 DNA: TGCAGCGTTTCTAGGACAGGGGGCACAGATACGCAGTATTTT.

This clone has just one count. The chain has TRBV3-1 (or the pseudogene TRBV3-2) and TRBJ2-3, with 10 bases lining up with TRBD2. Losses at the gene ends were 1 base for V and 6 bases for J; bases not matched to a gene: 4. The CDR3 totals 15 residues. Germline V gene sequence: CDR1 LGHDT, CDR2 YNNKEL (reference sequence). Written as DNA, the CDR3 is TGTGCCAGCAGCCAAGTAGCGGGGGGAGGTGATACGCAGTATTTT. Its translation: CASSQVAGGGDTQYF.

In DNA form, the CDR3 reads TGTGCCAGCAGTGAACACAGGGTGTCCTACGAGCAGTACTTC. Encoded protein: CASSEHRVSYEQYF. The chain employs TRBV2 and TRBJ2-7; a possible D gene is TRBD1 (6 bases). The CDR3 is made up of 14 amino acids. CDR1 and CDR2 from the germline V gene are SNHLY and FYNNEI. Trimming left V 2 bases short and J 1 base short, with 9 bases between.

The V gene is TRBV9, the J gene TRBJ1-3, with TRBD1 matching over 8 bases. The V gene end was trimmed by 0 bases and the J gene end by 3 bases; junction bases not matched to a gene: 5. The CDR3 length is 16 residues. CDR1 and CDR2 (germline): SGDLS, YYNGEE. CDR3 region: CASSVAVGQGGNTIYF. The CDR3, as DNA: TGTGCCAGCAGCGTAGCTGTTGGACAGGGTGGAAACACCATATATTTT. The complete variable domain, with remaining parts taken from reference TRBV9 and TRBJ1-3, reads DSGVTQTPKHLITATGQRVTLRCSPRSGDLSVYWYQQSLDQGLQFLIQYYNGEERAKGNILERFSAQQFPDLHSELNLSSLELGDSALYFCASSVAVGQGGNTIYFGEGSWLTVV.

V gene TRBV6-5 combines with J gene TRBJ1-5, with D maybe TRBD1 (5 bases). V was clipped by 10 bases and J by 10 bases, with 17 bases between them. Germline-derived CDR1 and CDR2 are MNHEY and SVGAGI. The CDR3 spans 12 residues. The CDR3 DNA reads TGTGCCATTAGACTGGACCAGGGACCCCAGCATTTT. Translation gives CAIRLDQGPQHF.